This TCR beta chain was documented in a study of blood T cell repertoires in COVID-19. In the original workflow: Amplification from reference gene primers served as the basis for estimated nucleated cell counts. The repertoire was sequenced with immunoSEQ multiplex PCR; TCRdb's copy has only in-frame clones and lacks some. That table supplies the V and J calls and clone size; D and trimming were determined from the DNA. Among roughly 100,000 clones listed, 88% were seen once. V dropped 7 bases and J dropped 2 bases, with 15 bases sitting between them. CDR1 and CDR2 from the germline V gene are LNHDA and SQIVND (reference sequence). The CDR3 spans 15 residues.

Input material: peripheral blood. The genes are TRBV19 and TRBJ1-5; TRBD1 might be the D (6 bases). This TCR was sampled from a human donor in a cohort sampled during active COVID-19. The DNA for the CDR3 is TGTGCCAGTAACCCCCGACAGGCTGGCAATCAGCCCCAGCATTTT. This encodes CASNPRQAGNQPQHF. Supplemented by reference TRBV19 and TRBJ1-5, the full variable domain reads DGGITQSPKYLFRKEGQNVTLSCEQNLNHDAMYWYRQDPGQGLRLIYYSQIVNDFQKGDIAEGYSVSREKKESFPLTVTSAQKNPTAFYLCASNPRQAGNQPQHFGDGTRLSIL.